The 12 T cell receptor beta chains given below trace back to one sample, sequenced in a study of blood T cell repertoires in COVID-19. Sequencing was performed with immunoSEQ multiplex PCR; in TCRdb, only in-frame clones are kept and a portion is missing. The repertoire has about 87,000 clones, 80% to 90% of them found once; the top ten carry around 15%. What was sequenced was peripheral blood. These receptors were obtained from a woman aged 60-70 years with acute or convalescent COVID-19.

The genes are TRBV24-1 and TRBJ2-3, with D possibly being TRBD1 (6 bases). Deletions cut 9 bases from V and 0 bases from J, with 6 bases between. The CDR3 runs 12 residues. The germline CDR1 and CDR2 sequences are KGHDR and SFDVKD. CDR3 sequence (DNA): TGTGCCACCCAGGGGAGCACAGATACGCAGTATTTT. Translated: CATQGSTDTQYF.

The chain has TRBV7-6 and TRBJ2-2; 9 bases line up with TRBD1. V shed 6 bases and J 0 bases; nucleotides not matched to a gene: 5. Germline V gene data show CDR1 as SGHVS and CDR2 as FNYEAQ. The CDR3 is made up of 16 amino acids. CDR3 region: CASSLGTGSNTGELFF. The CDR3 coding sequence is TGTGCCAGCAGTCTTGGGACAGGGTCGAACACCGGGGAGCTGTTTTTT.

The rearrangement uses TRBV27 and TRBJ2-5; D is unresolved. Between the trimmed V and J ends, which lost 11 bases and 2 bases, there was a span of 6 bases. Germline V lookup: CDR1 MNHEY, CDR2 SMNVEV (reference sequence). CDR3 length: 10 residues. In DNA form, the CDR3 reads TGTGCCCACAATCAAGAGACCCAGTACTTC. Translated, it gives CAHNQETQYF.

The chain employs TRBV9 and TRBJ2-3, with a tentative D call TRBD2 (5 bases). Trimming cost V 2 bases and J 0 bases, with 10 bases left between them. CDR3 length equals 15 residues. Germline V gives CDR1 SGDLS, CDR2 YYNGEE. In nucleotides, the CDR3 is TGTGCCAGCAGCGTGTCTGGCGGGAGCACAGATACGCAGTATTTT. This codes for CASSVSGGSTDTQYF.

This chain uses TRBV9 with TRBJ2-5; the D is unclear. Germline assignment: CDR1 SGDLS and CDR2 YYNGEE. V was clipped by 0 bases and J by 5 bases, with 5 bases between them. The CDR3 spans 12 residues. CDR3 loop: CASSVAGETQYF. In DNA, the CDR3 is TGTGCCAGCAGCGTAGCCGGTGAGACCCAGTACTTC.

CDR3 loop: CASSLRRETEAFF. CDR3 in DNA: TGTGCCAGCAGCTTACGCCGGGAGACTGAAGCTTTCTTT. The V gene is TRBV7-3, the J gene TRBJ1-1, with no clear D. Germline V gene data show CDR1 as SGHTA and CDR2 as FQGTGA. Trimming pared 2 bases from V and 5 bases from J, leaving 9 bases between. CDR3 length equals 13 residues.

The chain uses TRBV7-8 and TRBJ1-6, with no clear D. The length of the CDR3 is 15 residues. The V end was cut by 8 bases, the J end by 1 base, with 12 bases between. From germline, CDR1 is SGHVS and CDR2 FQNEAQ. This CDR3 is CASSPRFSYNSPLHF. In nucleotides, the CDR3 is TGTGCCAGCTCTCCACGGTTTTCCTATAATTCACCCCTCCACTTT.

On this clone itself: Other DNA sequences in the sample encode the same CDR3. This rearrangement joins TRBV5-1 to TRBJ1-1; D gene ambiguous. Germline CDR1 is SGHRS and CDR2 is YFSETQ. The CDR3 is 13 amino acids. V gave up 0 bases and J gave up 1 base, with 4 bases separating them. The CDR3: CASSLVSNTEAFF. The CDR3 nucleotides are TGCGCCAGCAGCTTGGTATCGAACACTGAAGCTTTCTTT.

The chain carries TRBV18 and TRBJ1-1; no definite D call. The CDR3 loop spans 15 amino acids. V was cut by 1 base and J by 3 bases, with 12 bases left in between. Germline V CDR1 and CDR2: KGHSH, LQKENI. CDR3 DNA: TGTGCCAGCTCACCACAGGGAGTTGGGGACACTGAAGCTTTCTTT. It translates to CASSPQGVGDTEAFF.

The V gene is TRBV18, the J gene TRBJ2-3; TRBD2 aligns across 8 bases. V lost 8 bases to trimming and J lost 3 bases; unmatched junction nucleotides: 7. CDR1 and CDR2 (germline): KGHSH, LQKENI. This CDR3 is 14 amino acids long. CDR3 loop: CASRDSGVTDTQYF. The CDR3 DNA reads TGTGCCAGCCGCGATAGCGGGGTGACAGATACGCAGTATTTT.

The chain recombines TRBV28 with TRBJ1-2, with no clear D. Germline V CDR1 and CDR2: MDHEN, SYDVKM. The V gene lost 2 bases and the J gene lost 4 bases, with 8 bases spanning the gap. This CDR3 is 13 amino acids long. The CDR3 loop is CASSLTWSYGYTF. As DNA, the CDR3 is TGTGCCAGCAGTTTAACGTGGAGCTATGGCTACACCTTC.

This clone was found a few times. Additional DNA sequences in this sample encode the identical CDR3. The rearrangement joins TRBV7-2 to TRBJ1-5, with D maybe TRBD1 (5 bases). Trimming pared 1 base from V and 1 base from J, leaving 8 bases between. Germline-derived CDR1 and CDR2 are SGHTA and FQGNSA. CDR3 length: 15 residues. The CDR3 DNA sequence: TGTGCCAGCAGCTTAGTCCAGGGAAGCAATCAGCCCCAGCATTTT. Protein sequence: CASSLVQGSNQPQHF.